The 16 T cell receptor beta chains reported below all come from one sample, sequenced in a study of blood T cell repertoires in COVID-19. Here immunoSEQ multiplex PCR was the method, and the copy in TCRdb shows in-frame clones only, minus some. The table lists some 130,000 clones, roughly 80% of them singletons. The sequenced sample consisted of peripheral blood. These receptors were taken from a man between 65 and 80 years old with acute or convalescent COVID-19.

The rearrangement joins TRBV5-1 to TRBJ2-5; 7 nucleotides match TRBD1. The germline gives CDR1 SGHRS, CDR2 YFSETQ. This CDR3 has 15 amino acids. J was trimmed by 2 bases and V by 4 bases; bases with no gene match: 8. The CDR3 spells CASSGTTGSQETQYF. CDR3 sequence (DNA): TGCGCCAGCAGCGGAACGACAGGGAGTCAAGAGACCCAGTACTTC.

J is TRBJ1-1 and V is TRBV11-1; D possibly corresponds to TRBD1 (6 bases). V dropped 1 base and J dropped 2 bases, with 14 bases sitting between them. This CDR3 is built from 16 residues. The germline V gene encodes CDR1 SGHAT and CDR2 FQDESV (reference sequence). DNA for the CDR3: TGTGCCAGCAGCTTAGATTGGACAGTCCTAAACACTGAAGCTTTCTTT. This gives the protein CASSLDWTVLNTEAFF.

The chain carries TRBV11-3 and TRBJ2-3; 7 nucleotides match TRBD1. This CDR3 is built from 15 residues. V shed 5 bases and J 2 bases; nucleotides not matched to a gene: 7. The V gene's germline CDR1 is SGHNT and CDR2 YENEEA. The CDR3, as DNA: TGTGCCAGCAGCCCACAGGGGTCACCCACAGATACGCAGTATTTT. Protein sequence: CASSPQGSPTDTQYF.

The chain recombines TRBV6-4 with TRBJ2-2, with 8 bases lining up with TRBD1. CDR3 length equals 23 residues. Germline-derived CDR1 and CDR2 are MRHNA and SNTAGT. The V segment lost 2 bases and the J segment 0 bases; nucleotides outside the gene matches: 23. For the CDR3, the DNA is TGTGCCAGCAGTGACGTGTTGATTACGACAGGGGATTATTTTCGGTCGAACACCGGGGAGCTGTTTTTT. Amino acids: CASSDVLITTGDYFRSNTGELFF.

V and J are TRBV27 and TRBJ2-7; 7 nucleotides agree with TRBD1. V trimming: 2 bases; J trimming: 2 bases; junction bases outside the gene matches: 3. This CDR3 is 14 amino acids long. Looked up from germline, CDR1 is MNHEY and CDR2 is SMNVEV (reference sequence). The CDR3 bases are TGTGCCAGCAGTTTAACAGGGGTCCCCTACGAGCAGTACTTC. It translates to CASSLTGVPYEQYF.

The J gene is TRBJ2-6, the V gene TRBV7-6; 8 bases are shared with TRBD2. The V segment lost 3 bases and the J segment 0 bases; nucleotides outside the gene matches: 1. CDR3 length equals 16 residues. Looked up from germline, CDR1 is SGHVS and CDR2 is FNYEAQ. As DNA, the CDR3 is TGTGCCAGCAGCTTCGGGGGGGGCTCTGGGGCCAACGTCCTGACTTTC. Translated, it gives CASSFGGGSGANVLTF.

This clone showed up just a few times. The V gene is TRBV9, the J gene TRBJ1-2, with D perhaps TRBD1 (5 bases). The CDR3 runs 16 residues. Trimming removed 0 bases at V and 4 bases at J, with 16 bases between. Germline V lookup: CDR1 SGDLS, CDR2 YYNGEE. The CDR3 DNA reads as TGTGCCAGCAGCGTAGATGGAGGAGGGACGGCCTATGGCTACACCTTC. Translation: CASSVDGGGTAYGYTF.

The V and J genes are TRBV5-1 and TRBJ2-7, with 7 nucleotides matching TRBD1. Germline CDR1 and CDR2: SGHRS and YFSETQ. This CDR3 region has 15 residues. V was pared by 6 bases and J by 6 bases, with 15 bases of the junction left unmatched. DNA for the CDR3: TGCGCCAGCACAGAGCGACAGGGCATGGTGAGCGAGCAGTACTTC. This encodes CASTERQGMVSEQYF.

The CDR3 loop reads CASSLRDSYRASTDTQYF. Here the CDR3 DNA reads TGTGCCAGCAGCTTGAGAGACAGCTATCGGGCTAGCACAGATACGCAGTATTTT. The chain is built from TRBV7-6 and TRBJ2-3; D possibly corresponds to TRBD1 (5 bases). Germline V gene sequence: CDR1 SGHVS, CDR2 FNYEAQ. The CDR3 covers 18 residues. The V and J ends lost 3 bases and 0 bases respectively, with 19 bases between them. The entire variable domain, with the rest obtained from reference TRBV7-6 and TRBJ2-3, is as follows: GAGVSQSPRYKVTKRGQDVALRCDPISGHVSLYWYRQALGQGPEFLTYFNYEAQQDKSGLPNDRFSAERPEGSISTLTIQRTEQRDSAMYRCASSLRDSYRASTDTQYFGPGTRLTVL.

V gene TRBV5-1 combines with J gene TRBJ1-1; possible D gene TRBD1, 5 bases. V lost 0 bases, J lost 7 bases, and 13 bases lay in between. CDR3 size: 14 residues. Germline V gene data show CDR1 as SGHRS and CDR2 as YFSETQ. CDR3 amino acids: CASSLVGQGNEAFF. The CDR3 nucleotides read TGCGCCAGCAGCTTGGTGGGGCAGGGCAATGAAGCTTTCTTT.

The chain combines TRBV2 with TRBJ1-6, with D maybe TRBD1 (6 bases). V lost 5 bases and J lost 3, with 14 bases in between. The CDR3 is made up of 16 amino acids. Germline V gives CDR1 SNHLY, CDR2 FYNNEI. CDR3 residues: CASSPGGGHYNSPLHF. The CDR3 region has the DNA TGTGCCAGCAGTCCGGGCGGGGGACACTATAATTCACCCCTCCACTTT.

CDR3 region: CASSFGQGGYGYTF. The DNA of the CDR3 is TGTGCCAGCAGCTTCGGACAGGGGGGCTATGGCTACACCTTC. This chain links TRBV9 with TRBJ1-2; 10 nucleotides align to TRBD1. V dropped 4 bases and J dropped 4; count of bases not matched to a gene: 4. This CDR3 spans 14 amino acids. Germline CDR1 reads SGDLS; CDR2 reads YYNGEE. The variable domain in full, completed from reference TRBV9 and TRBJ1-2, reads DSGVTQTPKHLITATGQRVTLRCSPRSGDLSVYWYQQSLDQGLQFLIQYYNGEERAKGNILERFSAQQFPDLHSELNLSSLELGDSALYFCASSFGQGGYGYTFGSGTRLTVV.

J is TRBJ1-2 and V is TRBV11-3; the D is unclear. From germline, CDR1 is SGHNT and CDR2 YENEEA. The CDR3 loop spans 16 amino acids. The V end was cut by 0 bases, the J end by 4 bases, with 15 bases between. CDR3 amino acids: CASSLDKAQTPYGYTF. The CDR3 region has the DNA TGTGCCAGCAGCTTAGATAAGGCACAGACCCCCTATGGCTACACCTTC.

This chain joins TRBV7-3 and TRBJ2-2, with D perhaps TRBD1 (5 bases). CDR1 is SGHTA and CDR2 is FQGTGA in the germline V gene. V shed 1 base and J shed 0 bases, with 12 bases lying between them. This CDR3 contains 17 residues. The CDR3 nucleotides read TGTGCCAGCAGCTTAAGATGGGGCGGAGCGAACACCGGGGAGCTGTTTTTT. This encodes CASSLRWGGANTGELFF.

This chain links TRBV6-5 with TRBJ2-7; possibly TRBD2 for D (6 bases). The ends were cut back, 2 bases at V and 6 bases at J, with 17 bases in the middle. The V gene's germline CDR1 is MNHEY and CDR2 SVGAGI. CDR3 size: 15 residues. The CDR3 region is CASSYGTGLATEQYF. CDR3 sequence (DNA): TGTGCCAGCAGTTACGGTACGGGACTGGCCACCGAGCAGTACTTC.

The V call is TRBV9, the J call TRBJ1-3; the D is unclear. Trimming cost V 3 bases and J 0 bases, with 13 bases left between them. Germline V CDR1 and CDR2: SGDLS, YYNGEE. The CDR3 has 16 amino acids. The CDR3 DNA follows: TGTGCCAGCAGCGCCTCTCCCCTACTCTCTGGAAACACCATATATTTT. It yields the protein CASSASPLLSGNTIYF.